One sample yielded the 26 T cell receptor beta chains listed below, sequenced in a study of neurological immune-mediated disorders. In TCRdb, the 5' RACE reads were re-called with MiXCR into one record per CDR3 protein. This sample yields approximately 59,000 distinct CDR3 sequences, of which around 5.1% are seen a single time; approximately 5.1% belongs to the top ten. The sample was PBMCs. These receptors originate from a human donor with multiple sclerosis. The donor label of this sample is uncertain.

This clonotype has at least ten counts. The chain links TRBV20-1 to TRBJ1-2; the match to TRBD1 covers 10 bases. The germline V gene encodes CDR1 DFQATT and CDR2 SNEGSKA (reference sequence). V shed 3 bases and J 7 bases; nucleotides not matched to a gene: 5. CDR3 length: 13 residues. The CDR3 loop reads CSASWDRGSGYTF. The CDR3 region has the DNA TGCAGTGCTAGTTGGGACAGGGGCAGTGGCTACACCTTC.

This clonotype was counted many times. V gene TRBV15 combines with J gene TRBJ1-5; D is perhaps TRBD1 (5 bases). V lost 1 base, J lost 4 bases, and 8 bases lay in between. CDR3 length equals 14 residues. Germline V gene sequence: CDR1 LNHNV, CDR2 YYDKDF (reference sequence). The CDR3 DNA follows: TGTGCCACCAGCAGAGGGGGGAGTAATCAGCCCCAGCATTTT. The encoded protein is CATSRGGSNQPQHF.

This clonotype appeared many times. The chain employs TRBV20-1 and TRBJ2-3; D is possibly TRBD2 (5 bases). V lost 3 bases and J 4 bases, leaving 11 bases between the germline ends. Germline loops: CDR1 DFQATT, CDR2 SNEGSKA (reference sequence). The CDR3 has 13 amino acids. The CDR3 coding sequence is TGCAGTGCTAGTACTAGATCTGCAGATACGCAGTATTTT. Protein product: CSASTRSADTQYF.

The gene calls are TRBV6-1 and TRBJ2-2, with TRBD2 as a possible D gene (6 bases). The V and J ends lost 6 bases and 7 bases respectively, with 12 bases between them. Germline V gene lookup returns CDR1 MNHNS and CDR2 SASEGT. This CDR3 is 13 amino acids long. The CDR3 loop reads CASSEGRSGELFF. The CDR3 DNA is TGTGCCAGCAGCGAGGGGAGGAGCGGGGAGCTGTTTTTT.

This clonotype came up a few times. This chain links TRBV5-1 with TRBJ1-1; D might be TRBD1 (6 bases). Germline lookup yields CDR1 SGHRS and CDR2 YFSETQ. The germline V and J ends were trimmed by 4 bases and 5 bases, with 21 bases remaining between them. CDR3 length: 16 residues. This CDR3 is CASSRPGLPQGTEAFF. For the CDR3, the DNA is TGCGCCAGCAGCCGACCGGGGTTACCGCAGGGGACTGAAGCTTTCTTT.

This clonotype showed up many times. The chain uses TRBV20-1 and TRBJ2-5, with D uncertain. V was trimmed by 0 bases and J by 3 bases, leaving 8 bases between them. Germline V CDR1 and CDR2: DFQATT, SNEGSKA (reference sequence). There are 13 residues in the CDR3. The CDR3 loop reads CSAREGNKETQYF. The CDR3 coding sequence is TGCAGTGCTAGAGAGGGCAACAAAGAGACCCAGTACTTC.

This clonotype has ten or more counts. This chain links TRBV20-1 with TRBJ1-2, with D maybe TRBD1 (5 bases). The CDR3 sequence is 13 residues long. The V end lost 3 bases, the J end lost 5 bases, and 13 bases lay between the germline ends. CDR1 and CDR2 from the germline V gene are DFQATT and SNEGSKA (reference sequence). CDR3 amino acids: CSASNFDSYGYTF. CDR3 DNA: TGCAGTGCTAGCAATTTCGACAGTTATGGCTACACCTTC.

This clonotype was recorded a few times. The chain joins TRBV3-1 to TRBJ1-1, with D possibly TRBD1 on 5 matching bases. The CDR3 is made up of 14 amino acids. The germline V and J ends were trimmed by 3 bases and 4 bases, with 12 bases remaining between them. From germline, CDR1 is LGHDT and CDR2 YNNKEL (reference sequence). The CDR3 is CASSHVAGSTEAFF. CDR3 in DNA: TGTGCCAGCAGCCACGTCGCAGGGAGCACTGAAGCTTTCTTT.

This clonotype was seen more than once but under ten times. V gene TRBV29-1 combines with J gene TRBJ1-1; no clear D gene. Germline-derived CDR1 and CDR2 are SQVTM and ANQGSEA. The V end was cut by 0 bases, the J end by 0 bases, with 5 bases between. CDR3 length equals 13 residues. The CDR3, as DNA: TGCAGCGTTGAAGATCATATGAACACTGAAGCTTTCTTT. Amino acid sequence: CSVEDHMNTEAFF.

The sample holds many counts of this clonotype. For the CDR3, the DNA is TGTGCCATCAGTGGTCAGGGAGCGGGTGAAGCTTTCTTT. Amino acid sequence: CAISGQGAGEAFF. J is TRBJ1-1 and V is TRBV10-3; D is perhaps TRBD1 (5 bases). V lost 4 bases, J lost 7 bases, and 13 bases lay in between. The CDR3 is 13 residues long. CDR1 is ENHRY, CDR2 SYGVKD, per germline.

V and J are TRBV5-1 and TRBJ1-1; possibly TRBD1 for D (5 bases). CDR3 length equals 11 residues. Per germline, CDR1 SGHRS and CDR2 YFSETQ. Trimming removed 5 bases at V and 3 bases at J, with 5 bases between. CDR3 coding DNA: TGCGCCAGCAGGGGGGACACTGAAGCTTTCTTT. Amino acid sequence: CASRGDTEAFF.

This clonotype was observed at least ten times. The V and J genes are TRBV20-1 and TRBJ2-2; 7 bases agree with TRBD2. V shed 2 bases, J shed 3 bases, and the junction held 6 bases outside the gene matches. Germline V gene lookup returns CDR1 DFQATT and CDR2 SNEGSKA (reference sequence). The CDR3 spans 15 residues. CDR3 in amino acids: CSARRAGVDTGELFF. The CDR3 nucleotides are TGCAGTGCTAGAAGGGCGGGGGTCGACACCGGGGAGCTGTTTTTT.

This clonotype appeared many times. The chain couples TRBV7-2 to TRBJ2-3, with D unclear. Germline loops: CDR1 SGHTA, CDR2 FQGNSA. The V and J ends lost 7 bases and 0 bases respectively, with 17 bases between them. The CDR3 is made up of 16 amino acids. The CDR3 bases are TGTGCCAGCACCTTGAGCCAGATAGGGAGCACAGATACGCAGTATTTT. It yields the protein CASTLSQIGSTDTQYF. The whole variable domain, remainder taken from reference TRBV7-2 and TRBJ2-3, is GAGVSQSPSNKVTEKGKDVELRCDPISGHTALYWYRQSLGQGLEFLIYFQGNSAPDKSGLPSDRFSAERTGGSVSTLTIQRTQQEDSAVYLCASTLSQIGSTDTQYFGPGTRLTVL.

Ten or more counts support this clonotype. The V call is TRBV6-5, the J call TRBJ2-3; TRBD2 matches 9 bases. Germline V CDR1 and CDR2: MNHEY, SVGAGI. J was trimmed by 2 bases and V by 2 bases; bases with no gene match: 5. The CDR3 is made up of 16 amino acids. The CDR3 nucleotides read TGTGCCAGCAGTTACCGGGGACTAGCCCTCACAGATACGCAGTATTTT. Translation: CASSYRGLALTDTQYF.

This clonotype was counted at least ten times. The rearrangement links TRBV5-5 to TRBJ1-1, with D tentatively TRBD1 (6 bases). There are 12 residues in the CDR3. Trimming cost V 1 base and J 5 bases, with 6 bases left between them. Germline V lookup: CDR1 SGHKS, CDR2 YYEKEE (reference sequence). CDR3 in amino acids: CASSLTGTEAFF. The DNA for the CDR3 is TGTGCCAGCAGCTTGACAGGGACTGAAGCTTTCTTT.

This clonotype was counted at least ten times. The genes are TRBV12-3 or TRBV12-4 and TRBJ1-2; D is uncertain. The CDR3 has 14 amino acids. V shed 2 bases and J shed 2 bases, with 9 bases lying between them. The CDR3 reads CASSLMSLNYGYTF. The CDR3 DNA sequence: TGTGCCAGCAGTTTAATGTCATTGAACTATGGCTACACCTTC.

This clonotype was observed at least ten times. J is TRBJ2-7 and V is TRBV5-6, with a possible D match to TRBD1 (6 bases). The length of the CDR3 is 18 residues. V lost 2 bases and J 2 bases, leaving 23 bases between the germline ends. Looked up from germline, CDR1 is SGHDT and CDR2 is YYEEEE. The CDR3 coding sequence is TGTGCCAGCAGCTTAGAGTCGTCTCCGGGACACATAACCTACGAGCAGTACTTC. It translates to CASSLESSPGHITYEQYF.

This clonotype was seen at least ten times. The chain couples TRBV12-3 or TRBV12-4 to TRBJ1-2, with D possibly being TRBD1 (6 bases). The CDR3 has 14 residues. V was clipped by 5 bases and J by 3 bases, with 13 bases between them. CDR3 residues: CASSIQGWDYGYTF. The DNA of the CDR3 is TGTGCCAGCAGTATCCAGGGGTGGGACTATGGCTACACCTTC.

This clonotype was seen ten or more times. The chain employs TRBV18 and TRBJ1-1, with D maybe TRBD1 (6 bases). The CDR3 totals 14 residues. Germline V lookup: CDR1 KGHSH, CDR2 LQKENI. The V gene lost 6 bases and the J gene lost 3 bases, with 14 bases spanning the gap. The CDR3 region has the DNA TGTGCCAGCTCCCCAGGGGTTGGAGACACTGAAGCTTTCTTT. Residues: CASSPGVGDTEAFF.

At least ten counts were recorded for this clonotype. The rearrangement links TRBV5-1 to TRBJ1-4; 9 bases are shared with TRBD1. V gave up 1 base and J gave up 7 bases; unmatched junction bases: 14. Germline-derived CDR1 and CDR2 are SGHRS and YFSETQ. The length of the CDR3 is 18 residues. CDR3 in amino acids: CASSLRGPAGTGIEKLFF. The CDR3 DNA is TGCGCCAGCAGCTTGAGAGGTCCTGCCGGGACAGGGATTGAAAAACTGTTTTTT.

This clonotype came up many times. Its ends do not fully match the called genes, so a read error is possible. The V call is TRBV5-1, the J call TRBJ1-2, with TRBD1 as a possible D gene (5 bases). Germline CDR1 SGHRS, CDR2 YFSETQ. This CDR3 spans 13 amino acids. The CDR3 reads CASSLDSNYGYTF. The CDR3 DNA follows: TGTGCCAGCAGCTTAGACAGTAACTATGGCTACACCTTC.

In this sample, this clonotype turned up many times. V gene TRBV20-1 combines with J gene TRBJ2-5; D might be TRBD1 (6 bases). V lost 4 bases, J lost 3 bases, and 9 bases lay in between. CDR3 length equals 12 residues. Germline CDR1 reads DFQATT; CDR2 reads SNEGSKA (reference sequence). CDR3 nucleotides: TGCAGTGCTAACCACAGGGAAGAGACCCAGTACTTC. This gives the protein CSANHREETQYF.

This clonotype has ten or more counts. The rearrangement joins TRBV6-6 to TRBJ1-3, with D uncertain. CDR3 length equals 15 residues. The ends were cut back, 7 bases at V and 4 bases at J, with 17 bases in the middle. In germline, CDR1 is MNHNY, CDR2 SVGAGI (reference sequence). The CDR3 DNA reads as TGTGCCAGCACCAAGGGAGGCCAGCAAGGAAACACCATATATTTT. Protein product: CASTKGGQQGNTIYF.

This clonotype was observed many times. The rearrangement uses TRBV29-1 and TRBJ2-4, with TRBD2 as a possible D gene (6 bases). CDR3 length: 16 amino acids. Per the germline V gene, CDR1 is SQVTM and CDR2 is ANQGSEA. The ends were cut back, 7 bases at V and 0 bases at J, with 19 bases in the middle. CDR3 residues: CSAGTGVGIAKNIQYF. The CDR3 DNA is TGCAGCGCCGGGACGGGAGTCGGGATAGCCAAAAACATTCAGTACTTC.

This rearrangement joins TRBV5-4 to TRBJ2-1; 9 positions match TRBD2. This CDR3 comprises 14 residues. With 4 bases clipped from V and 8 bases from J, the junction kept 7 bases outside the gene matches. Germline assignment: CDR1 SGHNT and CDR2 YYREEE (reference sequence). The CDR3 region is CASSPRGLADEQFF. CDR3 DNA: TGTGCCAGCAGCCCCCGGGGACTAGCCGATGAGCAGTTCTTC.

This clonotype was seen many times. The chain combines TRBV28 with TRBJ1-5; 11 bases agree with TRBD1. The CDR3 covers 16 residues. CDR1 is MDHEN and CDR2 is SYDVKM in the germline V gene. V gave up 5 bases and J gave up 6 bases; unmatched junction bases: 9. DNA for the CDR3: TGTGCCAGCAGTGATCGGGACAGGGGGGACGGTCAGCCCCAGCATTTT. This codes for CASSDRDRGDGQPQHF.